This T cell receptor (beta chain) was retrieved from a study of blood T cell repertoires in COVID-19 (TCRdb year 2020). In terms of the full investigation: The collaborator samples originated in the United States, Italy and Spain and spanned the acute and convalescent phases of COVID-19. The material from the prospective study consisted of cDNA or gDNA derived from T cells, B-cell-depleted T cells, or PBMCs. The dataset comprised deeply sampled blood TCRbeta repertoires from subjects exposed to, actively infected with, or recovered from COVID-19. A freely available public database, intended as a resource for researchers studying the immune response to SARS-CoV-2, is where the repertoires were released. Samples came from the ongoing ImmuneRACE study (first 160 participants) plus 1,254 subjects from 6 global collaborators. A de-identified subject ID, COVID-19 status, age in years and sex were almost always included in the sample metadata. Where available, HLA class I and class II types were taken from metadata supplied by the sample provider and were not determined by assay-based typing.

To note about this clone: The antigen it binds to is not known. The record has no base qualities; no much larger clone is one base away.

The V end gives up 4 bases and the J end 4 bases, leaving 6 bases in the junction not matched to a gene. Sequences SGHNT (CDR1) and YYREEE (CDR2) are obtained from the germline V gene (reference sequence). The CDR3, from cysteine to phenylalanine, totals 15 residues. Left in the record is the CDR3 DNA by itself, 45 bases read in frame from the first base. Enrolling through a virtual design, the prospective study's participants ranged in age from roughly 18 to 90 years and lived across about two dozen United States geographic areas. Cohort assignment in the prospective study relied on participant-reported clinical history from a screening survey and a study questionnaire. ImmuneRACE Cohort 3 recovered participants were defined by two consecutive negative NP/OP PCR tests, healthcare professional clearance, or symptom resolution. In the prospective study, whole blood, serum and a nasopharyngeal or oropharyngeal swab were collected from each participant by mobile phlebotomists. Participants in the prospective study had the option to provide additional blood draws and questionnaires over a 2-month period. Blood samples from the prospective study were shipped frozen or at room temperature prior to DNA extraction.

Beyond this particular receptor, the publication reports: Clinical and demographic metadata were provided uncurated, with the amount varying by source and participant.

TCRbeta CDR3 regions were amplified from genomic DNA using the immunoSEQ Assay, a bias-controlled multiplex PCR. Per the source publication's procedure: The number of nucleated cells in each sample was estimated from the amplification of reference gene primers within the assay. Sequence reads were collapsed and filtered to measure the absolute abundance of every unique TCRbeta CDR3 rearrangement. For each sample, productive Simpson clonality was calculated by taking the square root of Simpson's diversity index across productive rearrangements. Held by TCRdb, this immuneACCESS table contains in-frame sequences only and omits some clones. Under half of the omission traces to an unresolved V gene where checked; the cause of the rest is unknown. V, J and clone size are those of that table, while D and trimming were read from the DNA. For this sample there are roughly 300,000 clones; 87% appear just once. The biggest ten clones account for 5.3% of the sample.

Recombination joined TRBV5-4 with TRBJ2-1; 9 junctional bases match TRBD2. Input material: PBMCs or T cells enriched from blood (not recorded which). This receptor was obtained from a woman in her thirties who had recovered from COVID-19. The DNA sequence is TGTGCCAGCAGCCCCAAGCGGGGGGAATACAATGAGCAGTTCTTC. The resulting protein is CASSPKRGEYNEQFF.